This T cell receptor (beta chain) was sequenced for a study of T cell repertoires and Cas9 in healthy adults (dated by TCRdb to 2017 to 2018). Study-wide context: Multi-effector potency, cytotoxicity and lineage determination within the CD4 and CD8 compartments were characterized for SpCas9-reactive T cells. This study looked at whether people already carry T cell immunity to the Streptococcus pyogenes Cas9 nuclease (SpCas9), the enzyme used in CRISPR gene editing. Summary of the overall study and its limitations: SpCas9-reactive regulatory T cells were reported to mitigate proliferation and function of SpCas9-reactive effector T cells in vitro.

Donors were healthy humans. Receptors were amplified or captured by the immunoSEQ multiplex PCR assay. The source is immuneACCESS, and TCRdb retained only in-frame sequences with V and J called. Part of the clones is not carried over; for the studies checked, unresolved V genes explain less than half of this, and the remainder is unexplained. The sample data list over 12,000 clones, and roughly 87% of these were observed just once. Clones ranked in the top ten supply about 1.5% of the sample. As for this clone: No antigen is known for it. Base qualities are not recorded, but no much larger clone differs from it by a single base.

The CDR3 measures 19 amino acids from cysteine to phenylalanine. Solely the CDR3 DNA is kept, with 57 bases framed from the first base. CDR1 LGHNA and CDR2 YSLEER were looked up in the germline V gene. V is clipped by 3 bases and J by 2 bases, and the sequence between their germline boundaries is 20 bases long. The clonotype was recovered from a human donor in good health. Material for sequencing was Tregs (CD4+, CD25+, CD127-, CD137-, CD154-) from PBMCs; culture status not recorded. The rearrangement joined TRBV4-3 to TRBJ1-6, and the D gene may be TRBD1, 5 bases matching. The CDR3 reads CASSHEYSSGTAYNSPLHF. The base sequence is TGCGCCAGCAGCCACGAATATAGCTCGGGGACTGCCTATAATTCACCCCTCCACTTT.